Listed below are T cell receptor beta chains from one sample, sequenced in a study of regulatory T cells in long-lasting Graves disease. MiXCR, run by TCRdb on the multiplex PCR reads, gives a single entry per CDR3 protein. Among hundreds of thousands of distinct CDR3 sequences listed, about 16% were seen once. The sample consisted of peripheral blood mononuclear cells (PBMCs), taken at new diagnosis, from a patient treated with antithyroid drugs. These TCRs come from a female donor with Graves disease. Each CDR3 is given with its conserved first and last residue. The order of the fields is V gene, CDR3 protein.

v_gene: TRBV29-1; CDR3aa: CSVERQELLDGYTF
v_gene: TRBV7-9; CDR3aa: CASSVQGHTQYF
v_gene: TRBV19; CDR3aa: CASSIGPRNQPQHF
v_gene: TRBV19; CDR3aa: CASSPLPAGVLDETQYF
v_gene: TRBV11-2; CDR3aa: CASRTNSGRGDTQYF
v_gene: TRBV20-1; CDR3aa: CSAPPQGNEQFF
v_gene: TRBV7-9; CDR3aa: CASSPRTSGASYEQYF
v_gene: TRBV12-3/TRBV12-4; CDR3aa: CASSNPSGRVNEQFF
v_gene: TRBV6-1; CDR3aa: CASSEGAVGGNQPQHF
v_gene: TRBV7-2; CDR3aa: CASSPAGYEQYF
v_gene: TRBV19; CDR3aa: CASSNPGTSYEQYF
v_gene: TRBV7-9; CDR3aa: CASSLSSAVPLSYEQYF
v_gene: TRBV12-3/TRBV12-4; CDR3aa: CASSPVPISYNEQFF